Shown below are 7 T cell receptor beta chains from a single sample sequenced in a study of T cells in localized non-small cell lung cancer. Only in-frame clones appear in the TCRdb table, and some are missing; sequencing was by immunoSEQ multiplex PCR. The table has around 25,000 clones, around 87% seen once. The input for sequencing was peripheral blood, taken before any cancer treatment. These receptors all stem from a male donor older than 55 with stage II squamous cell lung carcinoma.

The V gene is TRBV5-1, the J gene TRBJ2-3, with D maybe TRBD1 (6 bases). V gave up 2 bases and J gave up 0 bases, with 13 bases separating them. Per the germline V gene, CDR1 is SGHRS and CDR2 is YFSETQ. This CDR3 region has 16 residues. The CDR3 loop reads CASSLQGRGSTDTQYF. CDR3 in DNA: TGCGCCAGCAGCTTACAGGGAAGGGGTAGCACAGATACGCAGTATTTT. The variable domain in full, with the rest retrieved from reference TRBV5-1 and TRBJ2-3, is KAGVTQTPRYLIKTRGQQVTLSCSPISGHRSVSWYQQTPGQGLQFLFEYFSETQRNKGNFPGRFSGRQFSNSRSEMNVSTLELGDSALYLCASSLQGRGSTDTQYFGPGTRLTVL.

This clone has a handful of counts. The chain joins TRBV5-4 to TRBJ1-1; D gene unclear. The germline CDR1 and CDR2 sequences are SGHNT and YYREEE (reference sequence). CDR3 length equals 15 residues. With 4 bases removed from V and 5 bases from J, the gap between germline ends came to 18 bases. CDR3 coding DNA: TGTGCCAGCAGCCCGCCTGGCGCTCGAAAAACTGAAGCTTTCTTT. This translates into CASSPPGARKTEAFF. Together with reference TRBV5-4 and TRBJ1-1, the CDR3 gives the full variable domain: ETGVTQSPTHLIKTRGQQVTLRCSSQSGHNTVSWYQQALGQGPQFIFQYYREEENGRGNFPPRFSGLQFPNYSSELNVNALELDDSALYLCASSPPGARKTEAFFGQGTRLTVV.

The CDR3 region has the DNA TGCGCCAGCAGCCAAGATCGACAGGGGGGGTCGTACGAGCAGTACTTC. This translates into CASSQDRQGGSYEQYF. The V call is TRBV4-1, the J call TRBJ2-7; 9 positions agree with TRBD1. The germline CDR1 and CDR2 sequences are MGHRA and YSYEKL. CDR3 length equals 16 residues. V trimming: 0 bases; J trimming: 4 bases; junction bases outside the gene matches: 7.

This chain connects TRBV5-1 to TRBJ2-5, with a possible D match to TRBD1 (5 bases). The germline gives CDR1 SGHRS, CDR2 YFSETQ. The CDR3 runs to 13 residues. Trimming removed 4 bases from V and 1 base from J, with 8 bases in between. CDR3 sequence: CASSPQGQETQYF. The CDR3 bases are TGCGCCAGCAGCCCCCAGGGCCAAGAGACCCAGTACTTC.

The V and J genes are TRBV4-3 and TRBJ1-1, with a tentative D call TRBD1 (6 bases). V shed 5 bases and J shed 5 bases, with 12 bases lying between them. CDR3 length equals 13 residues. CDR1 is LGHNA and CDR2 is YSLEER in the germline V gene. CDR3 amino acids: CASSGAQGTEAFF. For the CDR3, the DNA is TGCGCCAGCAGCGGTGCCCAGGGGACTGAAGCTTTCTTT.

The V call is TRBV4-1, the J call TRBJ2-7, with 9 nucleotides matching TRBD2. Trimming at V came to 4 bases and at J to 4 bases, leaving 2 bases not matched to a gene. This CDR3 contains 13 residues. Germline V gene sequence: CDR1 MGHRA, CDR2 YSYEKL. CDR3 in amino acids: CASSPGLAYEQYF. The CDR3 DNA reads TGCGCCAGCAGCCCGGGACTAGCTTACGAGCAGTACTTC.

This sequence joins TRBV19 and TRBJ1-5, with D hard to call. V was pared by 3 bases and J by 2 bases, with 11 bases between. There are 15 residues in the CDR3. CDR1 LNHDA and CDR2 SQIVND come from the germline V gene (reference sequence). The CDR3 region is CASSMGASGNQPQHF. The CDR3 nucleotides read TGTGCCAGTAGTATGGGTGCTTCGGGCAATCAGCCCCAGCATTTT.